This TCR beta chain emerged from a study of blood T cell repertoires in COVID-19. Turning to the study itself: Sites in the United States, Italy and Spain provided acute and convalescent COVID-19 samples. From T cells, B-cell-depleted T cells, or PBMCs came the material, which was cDNA or gDNA.

Profiling relied on immunoSEQ multiplex PCR, and the TCRdb table lists in-frame clones only, not all of them. The data contain roughly 100,000 clones, about 80% of them seen just once; the ten biggest clones take up 11% to 15%. The CDR3 extends over 13 amino acids. Trimming cost V 3 bases and J 8 bases, with 10 bases left between them. Germline-derived CDR1 and CDR2 are KGHSH and LQKENI. Material: peripheral blood. This rearrangement joins TRBV18 to TRBJ1-4; TRBD1 is a possible D gene (5 bases). The sequence was collected from a woman aged 60-70 years with acute or convalescent COVID-19. Written as DNA, the CDR3 is TGTGCCAGCTCACCGGCGGGGGAGGAAAAACTGTTTTTT. This encodes CASSPAGEEKLFF.